This TCR beta chain comes out of a study of Ad26.COV2.S vaccination and SARS-CoV-2 variants. Whole-study results and caveats: Analyses of TCR breadth and depth may have underestimated total T cell responses.

Data came from immunoSEQ multiplex PCR; TCRdb stores just in-frame clones and leaves some out. The data show a few hundred thousand clones, roughly 88% seen once. As to treatment: over 15 received Ad26.COV2.S at low or high dose, single or two shots; 5 received placebo; per-sample allocation not given. On day 63 after the first injection, vaccine and placebo recipients gave samples. An Ad26 vector expressing Wuhan-strain SARS-CoV-2 spike served as the vaccine. Notes on this clone: Its antigen remains unidentified.

Germline CDR1 is SGHRS and CDR2 is YFSETQ. Losses at the gene ends were 0 bases for V and 4 bases for J; bases not matched to a gene: 5. CDR3 length: 15 residues. The genes are TRBV5-1 and TRBJ2-3, with 7 bases lining up with TRBD2. This receptor was obtained from a person between 18 and 59 years old who received the Ad26.COV2.S COVID-19 vaccine or a placebo. The sequencing used peripheral blood, collected in a trial of Ad26.COV2.S vaccine versus placebo. The CDR3 loop is CASSLAGLEADTQYF. CDR3 nucleotide sequence: TGCGCCAGCAGCTTGGCAGGACTAGAGGCAGATACGCAGTATTTT.